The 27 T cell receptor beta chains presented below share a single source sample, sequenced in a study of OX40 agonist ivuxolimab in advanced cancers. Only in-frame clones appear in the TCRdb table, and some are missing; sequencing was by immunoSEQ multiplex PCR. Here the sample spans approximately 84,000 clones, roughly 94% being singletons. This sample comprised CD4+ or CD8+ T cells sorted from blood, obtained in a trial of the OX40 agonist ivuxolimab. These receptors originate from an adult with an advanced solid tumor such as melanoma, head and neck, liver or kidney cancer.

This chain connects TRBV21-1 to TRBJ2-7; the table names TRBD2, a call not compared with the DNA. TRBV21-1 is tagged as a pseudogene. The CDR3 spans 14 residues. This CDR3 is CASRGGESSYEQYF. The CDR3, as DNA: TGTGCCAGCCGTGGCGGGGAAAGCTCCTACGAGCAGTACTTC.

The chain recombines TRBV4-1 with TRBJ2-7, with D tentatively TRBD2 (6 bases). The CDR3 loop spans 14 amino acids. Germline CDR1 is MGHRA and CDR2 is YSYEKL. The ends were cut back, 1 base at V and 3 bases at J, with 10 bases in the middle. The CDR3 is CASSQGDWFYEQYF. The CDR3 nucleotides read TGCGCCAGCAGCCAAGGGGACTGGTTCTACGAGCAGTACTTC.

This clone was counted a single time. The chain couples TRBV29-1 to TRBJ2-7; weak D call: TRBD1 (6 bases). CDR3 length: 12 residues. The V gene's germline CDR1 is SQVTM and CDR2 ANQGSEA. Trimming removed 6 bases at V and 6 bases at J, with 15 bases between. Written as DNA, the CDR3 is TGCAGCGTGACAGGTCACGGGGCCGAGCAGTACTTC. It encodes CSVTGHGAEQYF.

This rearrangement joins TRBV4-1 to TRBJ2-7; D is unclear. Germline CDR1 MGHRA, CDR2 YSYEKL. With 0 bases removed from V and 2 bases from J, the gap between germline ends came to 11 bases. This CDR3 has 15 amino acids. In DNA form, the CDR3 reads TGCGCCAGCAGCCAAGAAGCACTAATCACCTACGAGCAGTACTTC. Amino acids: CASSQEALITYEQYF.

The CDR3 sequence is CASSRDRVYEQYF. CDR3 bases: TGTGCCAGCAGCCGGGACAGGGTATACGAGCAGTACTTC. The chain couples TRBV6-5 to TRBJ2-7; 9 nucleotides line up with TRBD1. Germline V gene sequence: CDR1 MNHEY, CDR2 SVGAGI. V gave up 6 bases and J gave up 4 bases; unmatched junction bases: 4. The CDR3 totals 13 residues.

The CDR3 reads CAISHDGGELFF. For the CDR3, the DNA is TGTGCCATCAGCCATGACGGTGGGGAGCTGTTTTTT. J is TRBJ2-2 and V is TRBV10-3; D is uncertain. The length of the CDR3 is 12 residues. V lost 6 bases, J lost 8 bases, and 10 bases lay in between. Germline assignment: CDR1 ENHRY and CDR2 SYGVKD.

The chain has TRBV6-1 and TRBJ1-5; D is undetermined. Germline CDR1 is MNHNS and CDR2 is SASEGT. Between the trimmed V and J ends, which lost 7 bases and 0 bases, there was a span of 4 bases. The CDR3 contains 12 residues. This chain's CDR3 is CASKDSNQPQHF. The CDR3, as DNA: TGTGCCAGCAAGGATAGCAATCAGCCCCAGCATTTT.

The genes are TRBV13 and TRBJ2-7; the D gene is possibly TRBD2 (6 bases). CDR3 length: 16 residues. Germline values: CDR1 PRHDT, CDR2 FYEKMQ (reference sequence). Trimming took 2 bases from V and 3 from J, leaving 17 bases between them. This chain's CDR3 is CASSLPEGRLHYEQYF. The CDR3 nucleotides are TGTGCCAGCAGCTTACCGGAGGGCCGGCTTCACTACGAGCAGTACTTC.

The CDR3 loop reads CASRAGANTGELFF. CDR3 nucleotides: TGCGCCAGCAGAGCGGGGGCCAACACCGGGGAGCTGTTTTTT. The chain recombines TRBV4-3 with TRBJ2-2; TRBD2 matches 8 bases. This CDR3 is 14 amino acids long. The germline V gene has CDR1 LGHNA and CDR2 YSLEER. V gave up 6 bases and J gave up 2 bases; unmatched junction bases: 2.

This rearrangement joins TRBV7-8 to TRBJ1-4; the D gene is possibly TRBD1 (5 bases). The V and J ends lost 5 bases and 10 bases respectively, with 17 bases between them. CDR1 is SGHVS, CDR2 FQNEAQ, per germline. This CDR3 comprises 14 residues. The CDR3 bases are TGTGCCAGCAGCCACACGGGACCGGCGCGAAAACTGTTTTTT. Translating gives CASSHTGPARKLFF. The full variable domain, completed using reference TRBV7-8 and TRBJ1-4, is GAGVSQSPRYKVAKRGQDVALRCDPISGHVSLFWYQQALGQGPEFLTYFQNEAQLDKSGLPSDRFFAERPEGSVSTLKIQRTQQEDSAVYLCASSHTGPARKLFFGSGTQLSVL.

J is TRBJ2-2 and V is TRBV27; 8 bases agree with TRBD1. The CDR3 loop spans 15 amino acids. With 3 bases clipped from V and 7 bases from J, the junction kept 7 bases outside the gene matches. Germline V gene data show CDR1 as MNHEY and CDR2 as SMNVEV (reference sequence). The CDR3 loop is CASSFRAGGLGELFF. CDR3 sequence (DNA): TGTGCCAGCAGTTTCAGGGCAGGGGGCCTCGGGGAGCTGTTTTTT.

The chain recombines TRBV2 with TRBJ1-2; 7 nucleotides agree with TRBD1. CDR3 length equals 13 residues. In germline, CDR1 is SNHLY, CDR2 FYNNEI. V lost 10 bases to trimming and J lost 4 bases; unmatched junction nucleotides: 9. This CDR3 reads CAIILDRPYGYTF. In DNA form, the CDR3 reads TGTGCCATTATACTGGACAGGCCCTATGGCTACACCTTC.

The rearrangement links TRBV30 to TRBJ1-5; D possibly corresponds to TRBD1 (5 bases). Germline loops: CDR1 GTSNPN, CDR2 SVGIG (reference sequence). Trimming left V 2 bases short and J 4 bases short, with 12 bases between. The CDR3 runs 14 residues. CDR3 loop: CAWSPGPKNQPQHF. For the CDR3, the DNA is TGTGCCTGGAGTCCGGGACCGAAAAATCAGCCCCAGCATTTT.

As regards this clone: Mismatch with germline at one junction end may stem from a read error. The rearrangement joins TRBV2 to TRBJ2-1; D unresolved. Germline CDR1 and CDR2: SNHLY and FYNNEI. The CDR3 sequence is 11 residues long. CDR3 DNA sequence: TGCACCTCTCTAGGGTATAATGAGCAGTTCTTC. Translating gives CTSLGYNEQFF.

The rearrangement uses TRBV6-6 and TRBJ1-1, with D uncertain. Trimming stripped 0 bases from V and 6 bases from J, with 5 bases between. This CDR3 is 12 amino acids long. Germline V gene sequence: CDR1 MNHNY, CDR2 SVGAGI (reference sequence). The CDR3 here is CASSYSGAEAFF. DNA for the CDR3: TGTGCCAGCAGTTACTCAGGAGCTGAAGCTTTCTTT.

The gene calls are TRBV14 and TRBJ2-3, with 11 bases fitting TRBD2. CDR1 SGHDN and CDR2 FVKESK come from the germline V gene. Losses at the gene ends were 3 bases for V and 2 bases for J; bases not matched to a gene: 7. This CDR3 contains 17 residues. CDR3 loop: CASSHSGTSGPTDTQYF. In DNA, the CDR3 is TGTGCCAGCAGCCACTCCGGGACTAGCGGCCCCACAGATACGCAGTATTTT.

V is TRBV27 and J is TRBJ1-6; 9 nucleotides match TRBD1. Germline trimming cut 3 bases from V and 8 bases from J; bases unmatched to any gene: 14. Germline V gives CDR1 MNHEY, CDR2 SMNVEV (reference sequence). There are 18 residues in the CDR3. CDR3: CASSLAIPGQGGDSPLHF. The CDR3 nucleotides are TGTGCCAGCAGTTTGGCCATTCCGGGACAGGGAGGAGATTCACCCCTCCACTTT.

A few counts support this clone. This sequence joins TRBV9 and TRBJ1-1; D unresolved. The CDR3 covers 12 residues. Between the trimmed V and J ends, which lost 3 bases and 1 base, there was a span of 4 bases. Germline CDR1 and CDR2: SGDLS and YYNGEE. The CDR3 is CASSAENTEAFF. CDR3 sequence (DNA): TGTGCCAGCAGCGCAGAGAACACTGAAGCTTTCTTT.

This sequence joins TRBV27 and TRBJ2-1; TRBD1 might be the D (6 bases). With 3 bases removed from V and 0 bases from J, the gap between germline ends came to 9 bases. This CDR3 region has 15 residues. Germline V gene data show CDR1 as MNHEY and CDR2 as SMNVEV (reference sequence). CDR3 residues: CASSLATGSYNEQFF. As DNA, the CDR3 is TGTGCCAGCAGTTTGGCGACAGGCTCCTACAATGAGCAGTTCTTC.

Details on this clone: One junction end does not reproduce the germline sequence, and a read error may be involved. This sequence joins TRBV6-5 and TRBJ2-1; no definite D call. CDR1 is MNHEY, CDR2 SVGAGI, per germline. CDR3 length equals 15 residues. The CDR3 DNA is TGTGCCAGCAGTGACTCGGACCCACGCTACAATGAGCAGTTCTTC. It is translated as CASSDSDPRYNEQFF.

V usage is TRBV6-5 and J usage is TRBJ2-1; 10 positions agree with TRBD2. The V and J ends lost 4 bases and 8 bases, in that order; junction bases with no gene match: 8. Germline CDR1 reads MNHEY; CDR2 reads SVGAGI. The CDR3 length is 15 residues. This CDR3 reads CASSSKAGGLDEQFF. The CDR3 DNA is TGTGCCAGCAGTTCAAAAGCGGGGGGGCTCGATGAGCAGTTCTTC.

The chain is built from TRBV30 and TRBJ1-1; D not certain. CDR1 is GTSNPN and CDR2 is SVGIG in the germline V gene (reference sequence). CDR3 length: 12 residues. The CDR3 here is CAHTQPGTEAFF. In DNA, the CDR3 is TGTGCACACACCCAACCAGGCACTGAAGCTTTCTTT. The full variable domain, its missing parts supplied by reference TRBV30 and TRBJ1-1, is SQTIHQWPATLVQPVGSPLSLECTVEGTSNPNLYWYRQAAGRGLQLLFYSVGIGQISSEVPQNLSASRPQDRQFILSSKKLLLSDSGFYLCAHTQPGTEAFFGQGTRLTVV.

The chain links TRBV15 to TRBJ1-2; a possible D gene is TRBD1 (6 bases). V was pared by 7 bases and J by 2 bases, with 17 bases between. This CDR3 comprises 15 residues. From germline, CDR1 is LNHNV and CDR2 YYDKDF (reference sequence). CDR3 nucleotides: TGTGCCACCAATCAAGCGGACAGAGGCAACTATGGCTACACCTTC. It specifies CATNQADRGNYGYTF.

Here the CDR3 reads CASSPLGFEQYF. As DNA, the CDR3 is TGTGCCAGCTCACCACTGGGGTTCGAGCAGTACTTC. V and J are TRBV18 and TRBJ2-7; D remains ambiguous. CDR1 KGHSH and CDR2 LQKENI come from the germline V gene. Trimming left V 1 base short and J 6 bases short, with 7 bases between. The CDR3 consists of 12 residues.

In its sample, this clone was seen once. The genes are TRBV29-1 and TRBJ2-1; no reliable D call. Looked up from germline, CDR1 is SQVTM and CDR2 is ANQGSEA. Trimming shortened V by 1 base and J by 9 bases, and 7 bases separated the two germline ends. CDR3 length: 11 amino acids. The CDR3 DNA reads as TGCAGCGTTGAAGTAGATTTTGAGCAGTTCTTC. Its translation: CSVEVDFEQFF.

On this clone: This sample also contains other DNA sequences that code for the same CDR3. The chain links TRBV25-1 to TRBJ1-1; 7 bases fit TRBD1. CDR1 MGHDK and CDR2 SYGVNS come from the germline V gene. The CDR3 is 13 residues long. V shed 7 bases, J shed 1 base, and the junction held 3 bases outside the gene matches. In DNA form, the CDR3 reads TGTGCCAGCACCGGGACAGAGAACACTGAAGCTTTCTTT. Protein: CASTGTENTEAFF.

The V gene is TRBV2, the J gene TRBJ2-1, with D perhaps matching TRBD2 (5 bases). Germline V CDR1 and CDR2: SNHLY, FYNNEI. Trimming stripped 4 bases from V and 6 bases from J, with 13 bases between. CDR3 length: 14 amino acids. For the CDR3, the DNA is TGTGCCAGCAGTGGACTAATTCGGGGCAATGAGCAGTTCTTC. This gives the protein CASSGLIRGNEQFF.